This T cell receptor beta chain comes out of a study of cytomegalovirus exposure and HLA in healthy donors. Study-level findings and limits: Per a prior analysis, the majority of TCR beta V segments were productive roughly 90% or roughly 30% of the time. According to the study, around 150 TCR beta chains were cytomegalovirus-associated. When the data were analyzed later, several of the most significant clusters appeared to be linked to common viral pathogens.

CDR3 length: 11 amino acids. V was cut by 5 bases and J by 7 bases, with 11 bases left in between. Germline CDR1 is GTSNPN and CDR2 is SVGIG (reference sequence). About this clone itself: Its matching antigen is unknown.

PCR involved 60 Vbeta and 13 Jbeta primers. TCRdb's copy holds only in-frame clones and misses some; the assay was immunoSEQ multiplex PCR. The sample records just under 80,000 clones, roughly four fifths being singletons. The rearrangement uses TRBV30 and TRBJ1-2; D is ambiguous. This TCR derives from a man in his forties in good health and CMV-seronegative. Sample: PBMCs. DNA of the CDR3: TGTGCCTGGCTGTTATTCAGTGGCTACACCTTC. Translated, it gives CAWLLFSGYTF.